This T cell receptor (beta chain) is drawn from a study of control samples from healthy donors and cancer patients. Repertoires were generated with immunoSEQ multiplex PCR, while TCRdb's copy carries only in-frame clones and drops some. The sample has some 130,000 clones, about 93% seen once. Germline V gene sequence: CDR1 SNHLY, CDR2 FYNNEI. The CDR3 runs to 12 residues. The ends were cut back, 6 bases at V and 6 bases at J, with 11 bases in the middle. The source of this sequence is a middle-aged man in good health. The sequenced sample consisted of blood. The V gene is TRBV2, the J gene TRBJ1-2; D remains unclear. CDR3 nucleotide sequence: TGTGCCAGCAGGCTGAACGTGAATGGCTACACCTTC. It translates to CASRLNVNGYTF. The full variable domain, completed using reference TRBV2 and TRBJ1-2, is EPEVTQTPSHQVTQMGQEVILRCVPISNHLYFYWYRQILGQKVEFLVSFYNNEISEKSEIFDDQFSVERPDGSNFTLKIRSTKLEDSAMYFCASRLNVNGYTFGSGTRLTVV.